A single sample gave rise to the 21 T cell receptor beta chains below, sequenced in a study of monozygotic twins with inflammatory bowel disease. TCRdb reprocessed the 5' RACE reads, keeping one entry per CDR3 protein, no DNA. In all, the sample yields over 120,000 distinct CDR3 sequences. The sample consisted of blood. The receptors here all came from a human donor with ulcerative colitis or Crohn's disease, or a healthy co-twin of an affected twin (not recorded which).

V is TRBV15 and J is TRBJ2-2; with no DNA, the TCRdb D assignment of TRBD1 cannot be verified. From germline, CDR1 is LNHNV and CDR2 YYDKDF (reference sequence). There are 15 residues in the CDR3. The CDR3 is CATSRDKGVTGELFF.

The V and J genes are TRBV20-1 and TRBJ1-5. The CDR3 is made up of 13 amino acids. Germline CDR1 reads DFQATT; CDR2 reads SNEGSKA (reference sequence). CDR3 amino acids: CSARQAYNQPQHF.

The genes are TRBV7-3 and TRBJ1-2; the TCRdb D gene call, TRBD1, has no DNA to confirm it. Germline V gene data show CDR1 as SGHTA and CDR2 as FQGTGA. The CDR3 spans 12 residues. CDR3 in amino acids: CASSLQGSDYTF.

This rearrangement joins TRBV18 to TRBJ1-1. CDR1 and CDR2 (germline): KGHSH, LQKENI. CDR3 length: 13 residues. This chain's CDR3 is CASSREGETEAFF.

The chain uses TRBV7-6 and TRBJ2-3; TCRdb returns TRBD1, unconfirmable since there is no DNA. The germline CDR1 and CDR2 sequences are SGHVS and FNYEAQ. The CDR3 covers 15 residues. The CDR3 loop reads CASSLSPHNTDTQYF.

The chain employs TRBV11-2 and TRBJ2-1; TCRdb selects TRBD2, and the lack of DNA leaves this call unchecked. The CDR3 runs 14 residues. Germline CDR1 SGHAT, CDR2 FQNNGV. CDR3 in amino acids: CASSRTSGGNEQFF.

The rearrangement joins TRBV5-1 to TRBJ1-1; the TRBD1 assignment by TCRdb is unverifiable without DNA. The CDR3 loop spans 15 amino acids. Per germline, CDR1 SGHRS and CDR2 YFSETQ. The CDR3 spells CASSPDTGGNTEAFF.

This chain joins TRBV24-1 and TRBJ1-1; there is no DNA to check the TCRdb D call of TRBD1. The CDR3 consists of 13 residues. CDR1 and CDR2 from the germline V gene are KGHDR and SFDVKD. This chain's CDR3 is CATSGGWGTEAFF.

The chain has TRBV20-1 and TRBJ2-2. Germline CDR1 and CDR2: DFQATT and SNEGSKA (reference sequence). The CDR3 is 13 residues long. The CDR3 protein is CSVGKITTGELFF.

The V and J genes are TRBV5-1 and TRBJ2-7; TCRdb's D call, TRBD2, is unchecked because there is no DNA. This CDR3 is built from 14 residues. Germline loops: CDR1 SGHRS, CDR2 YFSETQ. The chain's CDR3 is CASSLDLAIGEQYF.

The chain couples TRBV12-3 or TRBV12-4 to TRBJ2-1; TCRdb's D call of TRBD1 is untestable without DNA. The CDR3 spans 13 residues. The CDR3 reads CASSDGQYNEQFF.

The chain couples TRBV20-1 to TRBJ2-7. The length of the CDR3 is 14 residues. CDR1 and CDR2 (germline): DFQATT, SNEGSKA (reference sequence). The CDR3 region is CSANTRIATYEQYF.

The V gene is TRBV29-1, the J gene TRBJ2-3; no DNA is available, so the TRBD2 call from TCRdb remains unchecked. Germline V gene lookup returns CDR1 SQVTM and CDR2 ANQGSEA. This CDR3 is built from 13 residues. CDR3 protein: CSVAGEYTDTQYF.

J is TRBJ2-1 and V is TRBV5-1. CDR1 SGHRS and CDR2 YFSETQ come from the germline V gene. The CDR3 length is 15 residues. CDR3 amino acids: CASSLLSRSYNEQFF.

The V and J genes are TRBV12-3 or TRBV12-4 and TRBJ1-6. This CDR3 comprises 14 residues. The CDR3 loop is CASSLGGLHSPLHF.

The chain has TRBV20-1 and TRBJ2-7; the TRBD1 assignment by TCRdb is unverifiable without DNA. Per the germline V gene, CDR1 is DFQATT and CDR2 is SNEGSKA (reference sequence). This CDR3 spans 14 amino acids. This CDR3 is CSATFPGQTNEQYF.

This sequence joins TRBV12-3 or TRBV12-4 and TRBJ2-5. The CDR3 has 14 residues. This CDR3 is CASSLLADQETQYF.

The chain employs TRBV7-6 and TRBJ2-3; TCRdb's assignment of TRBD1 cannot be checked, as there is no DNA. This CDR3 is built from 14 residues. Germline-derived CDR1 and CDR2 are SGHVS and FNYEAQ. The CDR3 here is CASSLFSGRGTQYF.

This chain uses TRBV10-1 with TRBJ2-3; lacking DNA, the TRBD2 call made by TCRdb goes unchecked. This CDR3 contains 15 residues. Germline V gives CDR1 WNHNN, CDR2 SYGVQD (reference sequence). This CDR3 is CASRGTSGDTDTQYF.

The chain joins TRBV11-3 to TRBJ2-2; TCRdb calls TRBD2, which cannot be checked without DNA. Germline V lookup: CDR1 SGHNT, CDR2 YENEEA. This CDR3 is 14 amino acids long. This chain's CDR3 is CATSQGPNTGELFF.

The V gene is TRBV24-1, the J gene TRBJ2-2; TCRdb reports TRBD1, a call that lacks DNA to check it against. Germline V CDR1 and CDR2: KGHDR, SFDVKD. The length of the CDR3 is 14 residues. The CDR3 sequence is CATGDRVVTGELFF.